These 20 T cell receptor beta chains share one sample of origin, sequenced in a study of PD-1 blockade in classical Hodgkin lymphoma. As for time point: newly diagnosed, previously untreated cHL patient sample. Magnetic negative selection purified CD4+ T cells from thawed PBMCs. The protocol was immunoSEQ multiplex PCR, while the TCRdb copy is restricted to in-frame clones and leaves out a portion. The profile shows 30,000 to 40,000 clones, roughly 91% of them singletons. The specimen was CD4+ T cells from blood. Source of these receptors: a human donor with classical Hodgkin lymphoma.

The J gene is TRBJ2-7, the V gene TRBV7-2; D might be TRBD1 (6 bases). CDR3 size: 12 residues. Germline-derived CDR1 and CDR2 are SGHTA and FQGNSA. V was shortened by 4 bases and J by 4 bases, with 8 bases between the two germline ends. CDR3 sequence reads: CASSSQGYEQYF. CDR3 bases: TGTGCCAGCAGCTCACAGGGATACGAGCAGTACTTC.

Comments on this clone: An end of the junction differs from the germline gene, which may be a read error. This chain joins TRBV5-1 and TRBJ2-3; TRBD2 matches 16 bases. Germline V CDR1 and CDR2: SGHRS, YFSETQ. CDR3 length equals 15 residues. The DNA of the CDR3 is TGCGCCAGCACGGGGACTAGCGGGAGGGCCGGAGCACCGAATTTT. Translated, it gives CASTGTSGRAGAPNF.

The DNA for the CDR3 is TGTGCCACCCGACAGGATAGCAATCAGCCCCAGCATTTT. It translates to CATRQDSNQPQHF. This chain links TRBV2 with TRBJ1-5; D may be TRBD1 (6 bases). Trimming took 10 bases from V and 0 from J, leaving 10 bases between them. In germline, CDR1 is SNHLY, CDR2 FYNNEI. The CDR3 spans 13 residues.

In its sample, this clone was seen once. CDR3 DNA: TGCGCCAGCAGTCCCTGGGGGCGGGGGATGGAGAGAGATACGCAGTATTTT. Its protein product is CASSPWGRGMERDTQYF. The chain joins TRBV10-1 to TRBJ2-3; D perhaps matches TRBD2 (7 bases). Trimming cost V 5 bases and J 5 bases, with 23 bases left between them. CDR1 WNHNN and CDR2 SYGVQD come from the germline V gene (reference sequence). CDR3 length: 17 residues.

This rearrangement joins TRBV5-4 to TRBJ2-2; 7 bases fit TRBD2. Germline V gives CDR1 SGHNT, CDR2 YYREEE (reference sequence). CDR3 length equals 15 residues. Unmatched junction bases numbered 5, after V lost 1 base and J lost 5 bases. In DNA, the CDR3 is TGTGCCAGCAGCTTGCCCGAAGCGGGAACCGGGGAGCTGTTTTTT. This translates into CASSLPEAGTGELFF.

This clone was picked up a small number of times. The chain joins TRBV28 to TRBJ1-5, with TRBD1 as a possible D gene (6 bases). CDR3 length: 14 amino acids. Germline V gene sequence: CDR1 MDHEN, CDR2 SYDVKM. V was shortened by 6 bases and J by 1 base, with 10 bases between the two germline ends. The CDR3 region has the DNA TGTGCCAGCAGACAAGGGGGGAGCAATCAGCCCCAGCATTTT. Its protein product is CASRQGGSNQPQHF. The complete variable domain, with remaining parts taken from reference TRBV28 and TRBJ1-5, reads DVKVTQSSRYLVKRTGEKVFLECVQDMDHENMFWYRQDPGLGLRLIYFSYDVKMKEKGDIPEGYSVSREKKERFSLILESASTNQTSMYLCASRQGGSNQPQHFGDGTRLSIL.

The CDR3 coding sequence is TGCAGCGTTGAAGATCTTCAGCGGGGGGCGAGTACTGAAGCTTTCTTT. It encodes CSVEDLQRGASTEAFF. The genes are TRBV29-1 and TRBJ1-1, with D possibly matching TRBD1 (6 bases). Deletions cut 0 bases from V and 5 bases from J, with 19 bases between. The germline CDR1 and CDR2 sequences are SQVTM and ANQGSEA. The length of the CDR3 is 16 residues.

In this sample, this clone turned up once. V gene TRBV5-1 combines with J gene TRBJ1-1; no reliable D call. Germline V lookup: CDR1 SGHRS, CDR2 YFSETQ. The CDR3 is 13 amino acids. The V gene lost 0 bases and the J gene lost 5 bases, with 8 bases spanning the gap. As DNA, the CDR3 is TGCGCCAGCAGCTTGGGGATTGGTACTGAAGCTTTCTTT. Its protein is CASSLGIGTEAFF.

The chain combines TRBV5-1 with TRBJ2-7; weak D call: TRBD1 (6 bases). Trimming removed 4 bases at V and 2 bases at J, with 10 bases between. Germline-derived CDR1 and CDR2 are SGHRS and YFSETQ. The CDR3 consists of 13 residues. The CDR3 DNA reads TGCGCCAGCAGCCCGGACAGTGCCTACGAGCAGTACTTC. Its protein product is CASSPDSAYEQYF.

V gene TRBV10-3 combines with J gene TRBJ2-3, with 9 bases matching TRBD2. Per germline, CDR1 ENHRY and CDR2 SYGVKD. CDR3 length equals 17 residues. V shed 7 bases, J shed 3 bases, and the junction held 14 bases outside the gene matches. CDR3 nucleotide sequence: TGTGCCATCACAGAGGTGTTAGCGGGAGTGATTACAGATACGCAGTATTTT. Residues: CAITEVLAGVITDTQYF.

The chain employs TRBV28 and TRBJ1-1; TRBD1 matches 9 bases. The CDR3 consists of 15 residues. Per the germline V gene, CDR1 is MDHEN and CDR2 is SYDVKM. Trimming at V came to 4 bases and at J to 5 bases, leaving 8 bases not matched to a gene. The DNA of the CDR3 is TGTGCCAGCAGTTCGGGACAGGGAAAGGCGACTGAAGCTTTCTTT. Translated: CASSSGQGKATEAFF.

J is TRBJ2-7 and V is TRBV5-1; 7 nucleotides agree with TRBD1. The CDR3 length is 15 residues. Germline V gives CDR1 SGHRS, CDR2 YFSETQ. Trimming took 8 bases from V and 3 from J; bases not matched to a gene: 14. The CDR3 reads CASRKQTGPGYEQYF. CDR3 DNA: TGCGCCAGTAGAAAACAGACAGGGCCCGGCTACGAGCAGTACTTC.

V gene TRBV28 combines with J gene TRBJ1-2; TRBD1 might be the D (6 bases). This CDR3 contains 14 residues. Germline values: CDR1 MDHEN, CDR2 SYDVKM. V was shortened by 3 bases and J by 5 bases, with 13 bases between the two germline ends. DNA for the CDR3: TGTGCCAGCAGTTTTCCAGGGGAATTTTATGGCTACACCTTC. As protein: CASSFPGEFYGYTF.

The V gene is TRBV5-1, the J gene TRBJ2-5; D not certain. The germline gives CDR1 SGHRS, CDR2 YFSETQ. Trimming stripped 4 bases from V and 2 bases from J, with 12 bases between. There are 14 residues in the CDR3. The DNA for the CDR3 is TGCGCCAGCAGCCTCTTCGGCGGACAAGAGACCCAGTACTTC. As protein: CASSLFGGQETQYF.

The V gene is TRBV5-1, the J gene TRBJ2-3, with D tentatively TRBD2 (6 bases). The CDR3 has 14 residues. From germline, CDR1 is SGHRS and CDR2 YFSETQ. The ends were cut back, 4 bases at V and 2 bases at J, with 11 bases in the middle. This CDR3 reads CASSTEGSTDTQYF. The DNA for the CDR3 is TGCGCCAGCAGCACGGAGGGGTCCACAGATACGCAGTATTTT.

This rearrangement joins TRBV19 to TRBJ2-3; 7 bases line up with TRBD1. This CDR3 has 14 residues. Germline V lookup: CDR1 LNHDA, CDR2 SQIVND (reference sequence). Trimming at V came to 8 bases and at J to 3 bases, leaving 8 bases not matched to a gene. The chain's CDR3 is CASLDRAVTDTQYF. The CDR3 nucleotides are TGTGCCAGTCTAGACAGGGCGGTAACAGATACGCAGTATTTT.

The chain links TRBV4-2 to TRBJ2-3; TRBD2 agrees at 13 bases. CDR3 length equals 19 residues. Unmatched junction bases numbered 16, after V lost 4 bases and J lost 6 bases. CDR1 LGHNA and CDR2 YNFKEQ come from the germline V gene. CDR3 amino acids: CASSRGTSGDPRVSDTQYF. CDR3 in DNA: TGTGCCAGCAGCCGTGGGACTAGCGGGGACCCACGGGTGTCCGATACGCAGTATTTT.

The V call is TRBV30, the J call TRBJ2-7; 8 bases match TRBD2. The CDR3 length is 11 residues. Germline V CDR1 and CDR2: GTSNPN, SVGIG (reference sequence). With V trimmed by 5 bases and J by 4 bases, 1 base remained unmatched. The CDR3 reads CAWERGYEQYF. In nucleotides, the CDR3 is TGTGCCTGGGAGCGGGGGTACGAGCAGTACTTC.

The J gene is TRBJ2-2, the V gene TRBV29-1; D not resolved. The CDR3 runs to 14 residues. The germline CDR1 and CDR2 sequences are SQVTM and ANQGSEA. V was clipped by 5 bases and J by 2 bases, with 12 bases between them. The CDR3 DNA sequence: TGCAGCGTTTCCTACAGTCTTAACACCGGGGAGCTGTTTTTT. Protein sequence: CSVSYSLNTGELFF.

This chain links TRBV11-2 with TRBJ1-4, with D uncertain. CDR1 is SGHAT and CDR2 is FQNNGV in the germline V gene. The CDR3 spans 11 residues. Trimming removed 3 bases from V and 9 bases from J, with 5 bases in between. The CDR3 coding sequence is TGTGCCAGCAGCTTTTCCAAAAAACTGTTTTTT. It specifies CASSFSKKLFF.